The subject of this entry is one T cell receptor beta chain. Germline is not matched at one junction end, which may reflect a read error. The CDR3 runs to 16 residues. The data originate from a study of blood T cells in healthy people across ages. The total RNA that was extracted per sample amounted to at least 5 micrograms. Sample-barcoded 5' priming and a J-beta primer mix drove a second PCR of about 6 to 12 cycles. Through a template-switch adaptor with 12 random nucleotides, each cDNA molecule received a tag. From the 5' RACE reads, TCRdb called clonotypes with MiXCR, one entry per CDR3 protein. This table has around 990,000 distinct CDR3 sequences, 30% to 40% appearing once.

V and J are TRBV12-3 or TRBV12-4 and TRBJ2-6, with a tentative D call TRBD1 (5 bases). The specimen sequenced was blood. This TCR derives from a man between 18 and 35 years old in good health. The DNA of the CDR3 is TGTGCCAGCAGTTTAAGGAAGGGGTCTGGGGCCGACGTCCTGACTTTC. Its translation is CASSLRKGSGADVLTF.